The clone carrying this TCR beta chain appeared once. This entry belongs to a study of blood T cell repertoires in COVID-19. TCRdb's table, derived via immunoSEQ multiplex PCR, lists solely in-frame clones and lacks some. The sample has under 95,000 clones; approximately 87% are singletons. This CDR3 is 17 amino acids long. CDR1 and CDR2 from the germline V gene are SGHRS and YFSETQ. J lost 5 bases, V lost 4 bases, and 15 bases had no gene match. The TCR comes from a human donor in a cohort sampled during active COVID-19. The source material was peripheral blood. This sequence joins TRBV5-1 and TRBJ2-7, with 10 positions matching TRBD1. The CDR3 DNA reads as TGCGCCAGCAGCGCTTGGGGGGACAGGGGACCTATCCACGAGCAGTACTTC. It is translated as CASSAWGDRGPIHEQYF.